This is a list of T cell receptor beta chains from one sample in a study of blood T cell repertoires in COVID-19. Sequenced by immunoSEQ multiplex PCR; TCRdb stores in-frame clones only, minus some. The table records fewer than 300,000 clones, 86% of them present only once. The sequencing sample was made of peripheral blood. All receptors come from a man aged 50-60 years with COVID-19, enrolled during active disease. Each CDR3 is given with its conserved first and last residue. Each record gives: D gene, J gene, clone size, V gene, CDR3 protein, CDR3 DNA. A D gene is named only where the DNA matches it firmly. A row's size may be missing; if present it is once, few, many or a size class.

>TRBD1|TRBJ1-2|NA|TRBV7-9
CASSLERQGYGYTF
TGTGCCAGCAGCTTAGAGCGACAGGGCTATGGCTACACCTTC
>NA|TRBJ2-7|NA|TRBV5-6
CASSLAGRPYSYEQYF
TGTGCCAGCAGCTTGGCCGGCAGGCCCTACTCCTACGAGCAGTACTTC
>TRBD1|TRBJ2-1|NA|TRBV6-1
CASSESDRPYNEQFF
TGTGCCAGCAGTGAGTCGGACAGGCCCTACAATGAGCAGTTCTTC
>NA|TRBJ1-1|once|TRBV7-9
CASSSLDKYTEAFF
TGTGCCAGCAGCTCCTTAGACAAGTACACTGAAGCTTTCTTT
>NA|TRBJ1-1|NA|TRBV7-3
CASSARGQGEAFF
TGTGCCAGCAGCGCCCGAGGCCAGGGGGAAGCTTTCTTT
>NA|TRBJ1-1|NA|TRBV15
CATSRPNGENEAFF
TGTGCCACCAGCAGACCGAACGGAGAGAATGAAGCTTTCTTT
>NA|TRBJ2-7|NA|TRBV3-1/TRBV3-2
CASSQDRAARVQQYF
TGTGCCAGCAGCCAAGACCGGGCTGCGCGGGTACAGCAGTACTTC
>NA|TRBJ2-5|NA|TRBV5-1
CASSRWGREETQYF
TGCGCCAGCAGCCGGTGGGGGCGGGAAGAGACCCAGTACTTC
>NA|TRBJ2-6|NA|TRBV12-3/TRBV12-4
CASSRSGANVLTF
TGTGCCAGCAGTCGCTCTGGGGCCAACGTCCTGACTTTC
>NA|TRBJ2-2|NA|TRBV6-6
CASSFLQGSAGELFF
TGTGCCAGCAGTTTCCTTCAGGGTTCGGCCGGGGAGCTGTTTTTT
>NA|TRBJ2-3|NA|TRBV5-4
CASSLERQSTDTQYF
TGTGCCAGCAGCTTGGAGCGGCAGAGCACAGATACGCAGTATTTT
>NA|TRBJ1-5|NA|TRBV12-2
CASRRAGQPQHF
TGTGCAAGTCGGAGGGCCGGTCAGCCCCAGCATTTT
>NA|TRBJ2-7|NA|TRBV5-6
CASSLARTYEQYF
TGTGCCAGCAGCTTGGCGAGAACCTACGAGCAGTACTTC
>NA|TRBJ1-5|NA|TRBV28
CASSLAGGWSNQPQHF
TGTGCCAGCAGTTTGGCGGGCGGTTGGAGCAATCAGCCCCAGCATTTT
>TRBD1|TRBJ1-5|once|TRBV2
CASAEGQGAIGNQPQHF
TGTGCCAGCGCCGAAGGACAGGGGGCGATAGGCAATCAGCCCCAGCATTTT
>TRBD2|TRBJ2-7|NA|TRBV2
CASNRGLAGPYEQYF
TGTGCCAGCAACCGAGGACTAGCGGGGCCTTACGAGCAGTACTTC
>TRBD2|TRBJ2-1|NA|TRBV6-6
CASSYPLAGRSHEQFF
TGTGCCAGCAGTTACCCACTAGCGGGAAGGTCCCATGAGCAGTTCTTC
>TRBD1|TRBJ2-1|NA|TRBV5-5
CASSFEDRVYNEQFF
TGTGCCAGCAGCTTCGAGGACAGGGTTTACAATGAGCAGTTCTTC
>TRBD2|TRBJ2-7|NA|TRBV3-1/TRBV3-2
CASSPGLAGAGQYF
TGTGCCAGCAGCCCGGGACTAGCGGGAGCGGGGCAGTACTTC
>NA|TRBJ2-6|NA|TRBV10-2
CASSDLQGAGANVLTF
TGCGCCAGCAGTGACCTACAGGGCGCCGGGGCCAACGTCCTGACTTTC
>NA|TRBJ2-2|NA|TRBV6-5
CASSLRSNTGELFF
TGTGCCAGCAGTCTACGGTCGAACACCGGGGAGCTGTTTTTT
>TRBD1|TRBJ2-1|NA|TRBV2
CASSRDRGRYNEQFF
TGTGCCAGCAGCAGGGACAGGGGAAGGTACAATGAGCAGTTCTTC
>TRBD1|TRBJ2-7|NA|TRBV6-5
CASSLQGGSYEQYF
TGTGCCAGCAGTTTACAGGGGGGCTCCTACGAGCAGTACTTC
>NA|TRBJ2-1|NA|TRBV24-1
CATSDVGGDQFF
TGTGCCACCAGTGATGTTGGCGGGGATCAGTTCTTC
>NA|TRBJ2-2|NA|TRBV2
CASSEALRPGTGELFF
TGTGCCAGCAGTGAAGCGCTTCGACCGGGGACCGGGGAGCTGTTTTTT
>TRBD1|TRBJ1-5|few|TRBV28
CASSFPKTGGGSAYNQPQHF
TGTGCCAGCAGTTTTCCAAAGACAGGGGGCGGCTCGGCGTACAATCAGCCCCAGCATTTT
>NA|TRBJ1-1|NA|TRBV6-5
CASSYRGMNTEAFF
TGTGCCAGCAGTTACAGGGGTATGAACACTGAAGCTTTCTTT
>NA|TRBJ2-3|NA|TRBV5-1
CASSLVAGRTDTQYF
TGCGCCAGCAGCTTGGTGGCGGGACGCACAGATACGCAGTATTTT
>NA|TRBJ2-2|NA|TRBV11-3
CASSLQGGTGELFF
TGTGCCAGCAGCTTACAGGGGGGTACCGGGGAGCTGTTTTTT
>TRBD1|TRBJ1-2|NA|TRBV7-2
CASSLDRGSRRYTF
TGTGCCAGCAGTCTAGACAGGGGCTCACGGCGCTACACCTTC
>TRBD1|TRBJ2-7|NA|TRBV6-5
CASRQGYNSYEQYF
TGTGCCAGCAGACAGGGGTATAACTCCTACGAGCAGTACTTC
>NA|TRBJ2-2|NA|TRBV20-1
CSASNPQGSNTGELFF
TGCAGTGCTAGTAACCCCCAGGGGTCGAACACCGGGGAGCTGTTTTTT
>NA|TRBJ2-1|NA|TRBV19
CASSIAPLAPLSNEQFF
TGTGCCAGTAGTATAGCTCCCCTAGCGCCCCTAAGCAATGAGCAGTTCTTC
>TRBD1|TRBJ1-1|once|TRBV7-9
CASSPGTGRDTEAFF
TGTGCCAGCAGCCCAGGGACAGGGAGGGACACTGAAGCTTTCTTT
>TRBD1|TRBJ2-2|NA|TRBV7-6
CASSLAGTGTGELFF
TGTGCCAGCAGCTTGGCCGGGACAGGGACCGGGGAGCTGTTTTTT
>NA|TRBJ1-1|NA|TRBV27
CASSAQRQAIRGTEAFF
TGTGCCAGCAGTGCCCAACGACAGGCCATCAGAGGCACTGAAGCTTTCTTT
>NA|TRBJ1-6|NA|TRBV6-5
CASSYTDGGNSPLHF
TGTGCCAGCAGTTACACCGACGGGGGTAATTCACCCCTCCACTTT
>NA|TRBJ2-1|few|TRBV7-9
CASSLAGRHSYNEQFF
TGTGCCAGCAGCTTAGCGGGCAGACACTCCTACAATGAGCAGTTCTTC
>NA|TRBJ2-3|NA|TRBV10-3
CAISQGDLQGDTQYF
TGTGCCATCAGCCAAGGAGACTTACAGGGAGATACGCAGTATTTT
>TRBD2|TRBJ2-2|NA|TRBV5-1
CASSFSSGANTGELFF
TGCGCCAGCAGCTTCTCTAGCGGAGCGAACACCGGGGAGCTGTTTTTT
>NA|TRBJ2-7|once|TRBV7-9
CASSLHSPSVGSYEQYF
TGTGCCAGCAGCTTACATAGCCCTAGCGTAGGGTCCTACGAGCAGTACTTC
>NA|TRBJ1-5|NA|TRBV19
CASLAVQGSNQPQHF
TGTGCCAGTCTGGCAGTCCAGGGGAGCAATCAGCCCCAGCATTTT
>NA|TRBJ1-2|NA|TRBV6-5
CASLNSYGYTF
TGTGCCAGCCTAAATAGTTATGGCTACACCTTC
>TRBD1|TRBJ1-1|NA|TRBV28
CASSLTGGGTEAFF
TGTGCCAGCAGTTTAACAGGGGGGGGCACTGAAGCTTTCTTT
>NA|TRBJ1-6|NA|TRBV6-1
CASSDLTDYNSPLHF
TGTGCCAGCAGTGACCTGACAGATTATAATTCACCCCTCCACTTT
>NA|TRBJ2-1|NA|TRBV12-3/TRBV12-4
CASSFQGNEQFF
TGTGCCAGCAGTTTCCAGGGCAATGAGCAGTTCTTC
>TRBD1|TRBJ1-4|NA|TRBV10-3
CAIRQGTNEKLFF
TGTGCCATCAGACAGGGGACTAATGAAAAACTGTTTTTT
>NA|TRBJ1-2|NA|TRBV18
CASSPSGGYGYTF
TGTGCCAGCTCCCCCAGTGGGGGGTATGGCTACACCTTC